Listed below are T cell receptor beta chains from one sample, sequenced in a study of cytomegalovirus exposure and HLA in healthy donors. The protocol was immunoSEQ multiplex PCR, while the TCRdb copy is restricted to in-frame clones and leaves out a portion. This sample carries roughly 110,000 clones, less than 85% of them seen once, and the ten largest clones take around 2.1%. Material for sequencing was PBMCs. The receptors here all came from a man aged 18 to 30 in good health and CMV-seronegative. CDR3s include the opening cysteine and the closing phenylalanine or tryptophan. Fields, in order: CDR3 DNA, CDR3 protein, D gene, J gene, clone size, V gene. A D gene is named only where the DNA matches it firmly. The size of a clone is reported for some rows only, either as once, few or many, or as a class for expanded clones.

DNA: TGTGCCAGCACCGACAGGGGAGACTACAATGAGCAGTTCTTC
CDR3: CASTDRGDYNEQFF
D: TRBD1
J: TRBJ2-1
size: many
V: TRBV6-1

DNA: TGTGCCAGCAGCTCGGTCCCCCTTGGGAGGGGGACTAGCGGGGGAAAGACCCAGTACTTC
CDR3: CASSSVPLGRGTSGGKTQYF
D: TRBD2
J: TRBJ2-5
size: once
V: TRBV7-6

DNA: TGTGCCAGTAGCCCCTCCCTCGCAGATACGCAGTATTTT
CDR3: CASSPSLADTQYF
D: NA
J: TRBJ2-3
size: NA
V: TRBV19

DNA: TGTGCCAGCAGTTTATCGATCCCGGGACAGGTAGGGGAGACCCAGTACTTC
CDR3: CASSLSIPGQVGETQYF
D: TRBD1
J: TRBJ2-5
size: NA
V: TRBV27

DNA: TGTGCCAGCAGCATCAGGGGACCCTCCTACGAGCAGTACTTC
CDR3: CASSIRGPSYEQYF
D: NA
J: TRBJ2-7
size: few
V: TRBV6-5

DNA: TGCGCCAGCAGCTTGGTTGGGGGCACCTATGGCTACACCTTC
CDR3: CASSLVGGTYGYTF
D: NA
J: TRBJ1-2
size: NA
V: TRBV5-1

DNA: TGTGCCAGCAGCGGACTGGATACGCAGTATTTT
CDR3: CASSGLDTQYF
D: NA
J: TRBJ2-3
size: NA
V: TRBV7-8

DNA: TGTGCAAGTCGCTACCTGAGGACAGACATCACAGATACGCAGTATTTT
CDR3: CASRYLRTDITDTQYF
D: NA
J: TRBJ2-3
size: NA
V: TRBV12-2

DNA: TGTGCCAGCAGCCAAGACCCCGAGGGTACCTACGAGCAGTACTTC
CDR3: CASSQDPEGTYEQYF
D: NA
J: TRBJ2-7
size: once
V: TRBV14

DNA: TGTGCCAGCAGCGACAACAGGCCCAGCTCTGGAAACACCATATATTTT
CDR3: CASSDNRPSSGNTIYF
D: NA
J: TRBJ1-3
size: NA
V: TRBV9

DNA: TGTGCCAGCAGCGTAGGGGCAGACACCGGGGAGCTGTTTTTT
CDR3: CASSVGADTGELFF
D: NA
J: TRBJ2-2
size: NA
V: TRBV9

DNA: TGTGCCAGCAGCTTAGCGCCAGGGGTGAGTGAAGCTTTCTTT
CDR3: CASSLAPGVSEAFF
D: NA
J: TRBJ1-1
size: NA
V: TRBV7-2

DNA: TGTGCCAGCAGTGAAGCTCGTGAGACCCAGTACTTC
CDR3: CASSEARETQYF
D: NA
J: TRBJ2-5
size: once
V: TRBV6-1

DNA: TGTGCCAGCAGCCCTACAGGGGGGATGTGGCCCCAGCATTTT
CDR3: CASSPTGGMWPQHF
D: TRBD1
J: TRBJ1-5
size: NA
V: TRBV6-5

DNA: TGTGCCAGCAGCGCGGACAGGGGGGTTAACTATGGCTACACCTTC
CDR3: CASSADRGVNYGYTF
D: TRBD1
J: TRBJ1-2
size: few
V: TRBV2

DNA: TGTGCCAGCAGCCTTATAAGACAGTCTGAGCAGTTCTTC
CDR3: CASSLIRQSEQFF
D: NA
J: TRBJ2-1
size: NA
V: TRBV7-3

DNA: TGTGCCAGCAGGGCAGGGGAAATCGGGGAGCTGTTTTTT
CDR3: CASRAGEIGELFF
D: NA
J: TRBJ2-2
size: NA
V: TRBV25-1

DNA: TGTGCCAGCATGGCAGCGGGCAAAGGAAACACCATATATTTT
CDR3: CASMAAGKGNTIYF
D: NA
J: TRBJ1-3
size: NA
V: TRBV6-5

DNA: TGCGCCAGCAGCCCCGACGGGACAGGGGGCGGGTGGCAGTACTTC
CDR3: CASSPDGTGGGWQYF
D: TRBD1
J: TRBJ2-7
size: NA
V: TRBV5-1

DNA: TGTGCCACCAGCCTACAACGGACAGGGAATAGCAATCAGCCCCAGCATTTT
CDR3: CATSLQRTGNSNQPQHF
D: TRBD1
J: TRBJ1-5
size: NA
V: TRBV15

DNA: TGTGCCAGCAGCCTATACAGTGTTTCTGCAGATACGCAGTATTTT
CDR3: CASSLYSVSADTQYF
D: NA
J: TRBJ2-3
size: NA
V: TRBV7-6

DNA: TGTGCCACCAGCAACGGGAGACAAGAGACCCAGTACTTC
CDR3: CATSNGRQETQYF
D: NA
J: TRBJ2-5
size: NA
V: TRBV15

DNA: TGTGCCAGCAGCGTAAGGGACAGGACCAGCTCTGGGGCCAACGTCCTGACTTTC
CDR3: CASSVRDRTSSGANVLTF
D: TRBD1
J: TRBJ2-6
size: NA
V: TRBV9

DNA: TGTGCCACTGACGGGCTAGCGGGGAACAACTACGAGCAGTACTTC
CDR3: CATDGLAGNNYEQYF
D: TRBD2
J: TRBJ2-7
size: NA
V: TRBV7-9

DNA: TGTGCCAGCAGCCCCACTTATAATTCACCCCTCCACTTT
CDR3: CASSPTYNSPLHF
D: NA
J: TRBJ1-6
size: NA
V: TRBV5-6

DNA: TGTGCCAGCAGCTCCCGTCGGTCTACTCAGCCCCAGCATTTT
CDR3: CASSSRRSTQPQHF
D: NA
J: TRBJ1-5
size: few
V: TRBV11-3

DNA: TGTGCCAGCAGAAAAGCGGGGGCCAGCACAGATACGCAGTATTTT
CDR3: CASRKAGASTDTQYF
D: TRBD2
J: TRBJ2-3
size: NA
V: TRBV6-6

DNA: TGTGCCAGCTCACCATTCGCCGGGACTAGCCTCAATGAGCAGTTCTTC
CDR3: CASSPFAGTSLNEQFF
D: TRBD2
J: TRBJ2-1
size: NA
V: TRBV18

DNA: TGTGCCAGCACTCAGGGGGGCCCCAATCAGCCCCAGCATTTT
CDR3: CASTQGGPNQPQHF
D: TRBD1
J: TRBJ1-5
size: NA
V: TRBV27

DNA: TGTGCCAGCAGTGGCCCCCCCACCCCGGCCTACGAGCAGTACTTC
CDR3: CASSGPPTPAYEQYF
D: NA
J: TRBJ2-7
size: few
V: TRBV6-1

DNA: TGTGCCAGCAGCGTAGTACAGGGCCTAGACTCAGATACGCAGTATTTT
CDR3: CASSVVQGLDSDTQYF
D: NA
J: TRBJ2-3
size: NA
V: TRBV9

DNA: TGTGCCAGCAGTTATGTCGGGATGGAGCAGTACTTC
CDR3: CASSYVGMEQYF
D: NA
J: TRBJ2-7
size: few
V: TRBV6-5

DNA: TGTGCCAGCAGCCTTGCTGGACAGGGGTACACAGATACGCAGTATTTT
CDR3: CASSLAGQGYTDTQYF
D: TRBD1
J: TRBJ2-3
size: NA
V: TRBV14

DNA: TGTGCCAGCAGCTTAGCGGGGAGGGGAGAGACCCAGTACTTC
CDR3: CASSLAGRGETQYF
D: TRBD2
J: TRBJ2-5
size: NA
V: TRBV5-6

DNA: TGTGCCAGCAGTGAAAGTGAGGGGGTGAACACTGAAGCTTTCTTT
CDR3: CASSESEGVNTEAFF
D: NA
J: TRBJ1-1
size: NA
V: TRBV2

DNA: TGTGCCAGCAGTGGTGGTCCAGGGGGGGAGACCCAGTACTTC
CDR3: CASSGGPGGETQYF
D: NA
J: TRBJ2-5
size: NA
V: TRBV2

DNA: TGTGCCAGCAGCCAGGACAGGGGCTCCTACAATGAGCAGTTCTTC
CDR3: CASSQDRGSYNEQFF
D: TRBD1
J: TRBJ2-1
size: NA
V: TRBV25-1

DNA: TGCGCCAGCAGCTGGGGGGGAAGGGCTGGGGCCAACGTCCTGACTTTC
CDR3: CASSWGGRAGANVLTF
D: TRBD2
J: TRBJ2-6
size: NA
V: TRBV5-1

DNA: TGTGCCAGCAGCTCGGGAAGTGAGACCCAGTACTTC
CDR3: CASSSGSETQYF
D: NA
J: TRBJ2-5
size: NA
V: TRBV11-1

DNA: TGCGCCAGCAGTGAGGCGGGACGGAGCTACGAGCAGTACTTC
CDR3: CASSEAGRSYEQYF
D: NA
J: TRBJ2-7
size: NA
V: TRBV10-2

DNA: TGTGCCAGCAGCTACGGGACAGGGGAACGGAATACGCAGTATTTT
CDR3: CASSYGTGERNTQYF
D: TRBD1
J: TRBJ2-3
size: NA
V: TRBV6-5

DNA: TGCGCCAGCAGCCAAGCTGGAGGGGGCCCTATGAAGCAGTACTTC
CDR3: CASSQAGGGPMKQYF
D: NA
J: TRBJ2-7
size: NA
V: TRBV4-1

DNA: TGTGCCAGCAGTATTGGCCCCGGGGGCACCATATATTTT
CDR3: CASSIGPGGTIYF
D: NA
J: TRBJ1-3
size: NA
V: TRBV27

DNA: TGTGCCAGTAGCGAGGGGGTCGGTGTTCGCGAGCAGTACTTC
CDR3: CASSEGVGVREQYF
D: NA
J: TRBJ2-7
size: NA
V: TRBV19

DNA: TGTGCCAGCAGCTCCTGGGACTCATCATACAATGAGCAGTTCTTC
CDR3: CASSSWDSSYNEQFF
D: NA
J: TRBJ2-1
size: NA
V: TRBV7-2

DNA: TGTGCCAGCAGCTTGGGGACAGCCGCTAACTATGGCTACACCTTC
CDR3: CASSLGTAANYGYTF
D: NA
J: TRBJ1-2
size: once
V: TRBV5-6